This T cell receptor (beta chain) was recorded in a study of blood T cells in healthy people across ages (dated by TCRdb to the mid-2010s). Study-wide context: In model experiments, roughly one uniquely barcoded TCR beta cDNA molecule per two T cells was captured by template switching. Age-related changes in TCR beta repertoire diversity were measured in the study by deep sequencing normalized with unique cDNA molecular identifiers. The donors were divided into four age groups: young (average around 15 years), middle-aged (over 35), aged (about 60) and long-lived (roughly 88). To avoid experimental bias, donors of different ages were randomly spread across the sequencing lanes. Two additional independent replicas of 1 million unique cDNA reads from the same blood draw were analyzed for two donors (one aged 18 to 29 and one aged 80 or older).

The donors were about 40 Caucasian individuals from Russia, aged roughly 6 to 90 years, who were systemically healthy. Ten milliliters of peripheral blood were collected from each donor into EDTA-treated Vacutainer tubes. Ficoll-Paque density-gradient centrifugation was used to isolate PBMCs, with at least 6 million obtained per sample. Trizol reagent was used to extract total RNA from PBMCs, with at least 5 micrograms per sample. For every donor, an aliquot of PBMCs went through flow cytometry to measure the percentages of naive CD45RAhigh/CD27high T cells. Between the V and J ends, shortened by 5 bases and 7 bases respectively, the junction contains 13 bases. Per the germline V gene (reference sequence), DFQATT is the CDR1 and SNEGSKA is the CDR2. The CDR3 measures 12 amino acids from cysteine to phenylalanine. Kept here is only the CDR3 DNA, which spans 36 bases and is read in frame from base 1.

Overall study outcomes, separate from this receptor: Observed TCR beta diversity per million T cells fell roughly linearly with age, and a significant reduction was already apparent by age about 36. Conclusive comparison of naive and antigen-experienced compartments was prevented by the profiling of bulk unsorted PBMCs. Estimates of total diversity based on one million sequenced T cells were considered lower bounds and underestimates. There was a strong correlation between observed TCR beta diversity and the percentage of naive T cells measured by flow cytometry. Because donor CMV infection status was unknown, age-related changes in expanded clonotypes were potentially confounded. The long-lived group showed more naive CD4+ T cells, fewer expanded clones and increased TCR diversity than the aged group, suggesting age selection.

In regard to this clonotype: Its antigen is still unknown. It has no much larger one-base neighbor in the sample; base qualities were not kept.

Libraries were made using 5' RACE. Sequencing used an Illumina HiSeq 2500. A second roughly 6 to 12 cycle PCR used a sample-barcoded 5' primer and a J-beta primer mix. Each TCR beta cDNA molecule received a unique molecular identifier from a template-switch 5' adaptor carrying 12 random nucleotides. Each sample yielded at least 3 million CDR3-containing paired-end reads. All of the RNA was converted into first-strand cDNA using the Mint cDNA synthesis kit, with a TRBC-specific oligonucleotide serving as the primer. All cDNA was treated with uracil-DNA glycosylase and then went through a first 18-cycle PCR with the universal primers M1SS and BC2_uni_R. From the authors' description of their analysis: Each sample was normalized by randomly selecting 1 million high-quality reads, each carrying a distinct molecular identifier. Instead of being binned into consensus sequences, reads with shared molecular identifiers were discarded. MiTCR, set to a Q25 quality threshold and the strictest error-elimination algorithm, was used for CDR3 identification, clonotype clustering and error correction. A nonparametric unseen species model using Euler transformation provided a lower-bound estimate of total TCR beta diversity. TCRdb passed the public sequencing reads through fastp at Q25 and MiXCR, retaining productive beta sequences. Entries are consolidated by CDR3 protein sequence, retaining the most common genes and DNA. TCRdb's processing, not the study's, gives the V and J calls here. The sample records about 1.7 million distinct CDR3 sequences, about 28% of which are singletons. Of the sample, about 7.7% is held by the ten largest clones.

Here the chain combines TRBV20-1 and TRBJ2-3, with TRBD1 as a weak D call on 6 bases. The sequence was collected from a woman under 40 in good health. Sequencing input: blood. The DNA is as follows: TGCAGTGCTCCCACAGGGTCGAATACGCAGTATTTT. This gives the protein CSAPTGSNTQYF.